This T cell receptor beta chain was sequenced for a study of T-cell memory formation after mild COVID-19 (dated by TCRdb to the early 2020s). In the study overall: Most TCR sequence clusters were specific to one of the two donors. In a couple of donors, T-cell clones that expanded and contracted after mild COVID-19 were followed by sequencing TCRalpha and TCRbeta repertoires longitudinally. The cohort comprised two young, previously healthy adult volunteers, one female and one male. What the research found in general, with its limitations: Clones that contracted from day 15 to 85 showed balanced CD4/CD8 phenotypes, whereas a second wave of clones that expanded from day 15 to 37 leaned towards CD4+. Some responding clones were found in pre-infection memory, which suggests that pre-existing cross-reactive memory T cells took part in the SARS-CoV-2 response. The second-wave clones that peaked on day 37 were not confirmed to be SARS-CoV-2 specific. Contracting CD4+ clones were located mainly in the CM and EM memory subsets, whereas CD8+ clones were found to be enriched in EMRA. Only a couple of mild cases were covered by the study, and larger cohorts that include severe cases with pre-infection samples were considered necessary.

The germline V gene (reference sequence) supplies CDR1 SEHNR and CDR2 FQNEAQ. CDR3 length: 17 amino acids, cysteine to phenylalanine. Of the read, only the CDR3 DNA is kept; its 51 bases are in frame from base 1. Trimming costs V 3 bases and J 0 bases, and their ends lie 18 bases apart. PBMCs were isolated by Ficoll-Paque density gradient centrifugation. With respect to this clonotype: Its antigen is still unknown. No base-level quality is on record; no much larger clone is a single base apart.

The run used an Illumina NovaSeq 6000. cDNA libraries for TCRalpha and TCRbeta were prepared by 5'RACE using constant-segment primers, with sample barcodes and unique molecular identifiers added. Trizol reagent was used to extract RNA from every sample. The libraries were amplified in two PCR steps, and the second step added a second sample barcode and Illumina TruSeq adapters. Sequencing of libraries was performed on an Illumina NovaSeq with 2 x 150 bp paired-end reads. The paper's data handling went like this. Reads were demultiplexed and collapsed into UMI-guided consensus sequences with migec v1.2.7. With mixcr v2.1.11, UMI consensuses were aligned to TRA and TRB V and J templates and assembled into clonotypes. Clonotypes were classified as expanded or contracted when called significant by both edgeR and NoisET, with noise models trained on biological replicates. edgeR calls used a false discovery rate-adjusted p below 0.01 and a log2 fold-change threshold of 1. As an exploratory analysis of dynamics, max-normalized trajectories of the 1000 most abundant clonotypes were examined by PCA with hierarchical clustering. Each responding clone was given a CD4 or CD8 phenotype based on the CD4+ and CD8+ repertoires, which had been sequenced separately. The raw public reads went through TCRdb reprocessing: fastp at Q25, MiXCR clone calling, in-frame beta chains kept. Records with the same CDR3 protein are collapsed into one entry carrying the most frequent genes and DNA. The V and J calls and clone size are TCRdb's, not the authors'. The sample table records 300,000 or so distinct CDR3 sequences; 15% of these occur just once. Approximately 23% of the sample is taken by the ten largest.

Sequences were obtained from PBMCs or a T cell subset sorted from them (not recorded which). Rearrangement joined TRBV7-9 to TRBJ2-7, with the D gene possibly TRBD1 or TRBD2, each one fitting 5 bases. This clonotype was obtained from a man younger than 35 who had mild COVID-19 (a few samples of this study predate the infection). The sample titles of this study are shuffled in the database, so cell type and time point are left out; the donor was told from shared clones. This receptor carries the CDR3 CASSFEVARDASYEQYF. The nucleotide sequence is TGTGCCAGCAGCTTCGAAGTAGCCCGGGACGCCTCCTACGAGCAGTACTTC.